The 18 T cell receptor beta chains in this list originate from one sample, sequenced in a study of blood T cell repertoires in COVID-19. The assay was immunoSEQ multiplex PCR, and TCRdb's table has in-frame clones only and misses some. The repertoire holds more than 200,000 clones, 80% to 90% seen once, with under 5% in the top ten. The sequencing input was PBMCs or T cells enriched from blood (not recorded which). These receptors were collected from a woman aged 30 to 39 who had recovered from COVID-19.

The chain combines TRBV3-1 (or the pseudogene TRBV3-2) with TRBJ1-1; 8 bases align to TRBD1. V was pared by 4 bases and J by 1 base, with 5 bases of the junction left unmatched. The germline gives CDR1 LGHDT, CDR2 YNNKEL (reference sequence). This CDR3 is 15 amino acids long. CDR3 coding DNA: TGTGCCAGCAGCCCACGGACAGGGCAGAACACTGAAGCTTTCTTT. Translating gives CASSPRTGQNTEAFF.

The J gene is TRBJ1-4, the V gene TRBV25-1; TRBD1 matches at 8 bases. Per the germline V gene, CDR1 is MGHDK and CDR2 is SYGVNS. The length of the CDR3 is 15 residues. The trim removed 2 bases at V and 6 bases at J, leaving 5 bases unmatched. The CDR3 DNA follows: TGTGCCAGCAGTGAAGATGGACAGGGATATGAAAAACTGTTTTTT. Protein product: CASSEDGQGYEKLFF.

The V and J genes are TRBV11-2 and TRBJ2-1, with a possible D match to TRBD1 (5 bases). V dropped 4 bases and J dropped 7 bases, with 17 bases sitting between them. The CDR3 has 15 residues. The germline V gene encodes CDR1 SGHAT and CDR2 FQNNGV. The CDR3 region is CASSSQVLVSNEQFF. The CDR3 nucleotides read TGTGCCAGCAGCTCACAGGTTTTGGTTAGTAATGAGCAGTTCTTC. The full variable domain, rest sourced from reference TRBV11-2 and TRBJ2-1, is EAGVAQSPRYKIIEKRQSVAFWCNPISGHATLYWYQQILGQGPKLLIQFQNNGVVDDSQLPKDRFSAERLKGVDSTLKIQPAKLEDSAVYLCASSSQVLVSNEQFFGPGTRLTVL.

V and J are TRBV28 and TRBJ1-5; the match to TRBD1 covers 8 bases. Germline V gene sequence: CDR1 MDHEN, CDR2 SYDVKM. After removal of 2 bases from V and 7 bases from J, the junction contained 4 bases not matched to a gene. This CDR3 spans 14 amino acids. The chain's CDR3 is CASSLTGGGQPQHF. The CDR3 bases are TGTGCCAGCAGTTTAACAGGGGGGGGGCAGCCCCAGCATTTT.

The table lists this clone with a count of one. V usage is TRBV4-3 and J usage is TRBJ1-1; TRBD1 is a possible D gene (6 bases). The CDR3 contains 15 residues. Per germline, CDR1 LGHNA and CDR2 YSLEER. Between the trimmed V and J ends, which lost 3 bases and 1 base, there was a span of 12 bases. This chain's CDR3 is CASSQAGDSNTEAFF. The CDR3 DNA follows: TGCGCCAGCAGCCAGGCAGGGGATTCGAACACTGAAGCTTTCTTT.

The V gene is TRBV6-5, the J gene TRBJ1-1; D is perhaps TRBD1 (5 bases). Trimming shortened V by 2 bases and J by 1 base, and 11 bases separated the two germline ends. The germline CDR1 and CDR2 sequences are MNHEY and SVGAGI. The CDR3 sequence is 15 residues long. CDR3 in amino acids: CASSYAVGGNTEAFF. CDR3 sequence (DNA): TGTGCCAGCAGTTACGCGGTCGGGGGGAACACTGAAGCTTTCTTT.

This sequence joins TRBV28 and TRBJ2-2; D gene ambiguous. The CDR3 is made up of 15 amino acids. Germline lookup yields CDR1 MDHEN and CDR2 SYDVKM. The V end was cut by 3 bases, the J end by 0 bases, with 8 bases between. The CDR3 is CASSLGSSNTGELFF. The CDR3 DNA reads as TGTGCCAGCAGTTTGGGCAGCTCGAACACCGGGGAGCTGTTTTTT.

The chain carries TRBV12-3 or TRBV12-4 and TRBJ2-3, with unresolved D. The CDR3 consists of 13 residues. Trimming removed 6 bases at V and 2 bases at J, with 9 bases between. The CDR3 protein is CASRGMDTDTQYF. The CDR3 region has the DNA TGTGCCAGCAGGGGCATGGACACAGATACGCAGTATTTT.

The CDR3, as DNA: TGTGCCACCAGTGATGGGACAATTGATGAGCAGTTCTTC. It encodes CATSDGTIDEQFF. J is TRBJ2-1 and V is TRBV24-1; TRBD1 is a possible D gene (6 bases). Germline V lookup: CDR1 KGHDR, CDR2 SFDVKD. V was trimmed by 3 bases and J by 8 bases, leaving 10 bases between them. The CDR3 consists of 13 residues.

J is TRBJ1-5 and V is TRBV9, with D tentatively TRBD1 (5 bases). Trimming cost V 4 bases and J 4 bases, with 12 bases left between them. CDR3 size: 14 residues. CDR1 SGDLS and CDR2 YYNGEE come from the germline V gene. The CDR3 reads CASSPGGVNQPQHF. For the CDR3, the DNA is TGTGCCAGCAGCCCGGGGGGGGTAAATCAGCCCCAGCATTTT.

This chain joins TRBV11-2 and TRBJ2-1; 15 nucleotides agree with TRBD2. V shed 6 bases, J shed 4 bases, and the junction held 10 bases outside the gene matches. CDR3 length equals 18 residues. The germline V gene encodes CDR1 SGHAT and CDR2 FQNNGV. CDR3 in DNA: TGTGCCAGCAGGGGGGGACTAGCGGGAGGCGGTAATTACAATGAGCAGTTCTTC. This sequence encodes CASRGGLAGGGNYNEQFF.

The chain uses TRBV6-4 and TRBJ2-1; D gene ambiguous. Trimming stripped 0 bases from V and 7 bases from J, with 10 bases between. There are 14 residues in the CDR3. Germline CDR1 and CDR2: MRHNA and SNTAGT. The CDR3 sequence: CASSDSYSRNEQFF. The CDR3 nucleotides are TGTGCCAGCAGTGACTCGTATTCTAGGAATGAGCAGTTCTTC.

A single count supports this clone. The chain joins TRBV7-9 to TRBJ2-3; 8 bases are a match to TRBD2. The germline V gene encodes CDR1 SEHNR and CDR2 FQNEAQ (reference sequence). V shed 4 bases, J shed 11 bases, and the junction held 14 bases outside the gene matches. The CDR3 extends over 15 amino acids. The CDR3 is CASSSPSGGVHVQYF. The CDR3, as DNA: TGTGCCAGCAGCTCCCCCTCGGGAGGGGTGCATGTGCAGTATTTT.

Only a few counts were recorded for this clone. The gene calls are TRBV11-2 and TRBJ2-1; D might be TRBD2 (5 bases). CDR3 length equals 16 residues. Germline V lookup: CDR1 SGHAT, CDR2 FQNNGV. V gave up 5 bases and J gave up 4 bases, with 18 bases separating them. CDR3: CASSALREGVYNEQFF. The CDR3 DNA reads as TGTGCCAGCAGCGCCCTTAGAGAGGGAGTTTACAATGAGCAGTTCTTC.

The V gene is TRBV15, the J gene TRBJ2-1, with D possibly being TRBD2 (5 bases). The CDR3 runs 16 residues. The germline V and J ends were trimmed by 6 bases and 5 bases, with 20 bases remaining between them. Germline V gene sequence: CDR1 LNHNV, CDR2 YYDKDF (reference sequence). CDR3 protein: CATRIVRGSGDNEQFF. CDR3 DNA sequence: TGTGCCACCAGGATAGTAAGAGGGAGCGGCGACAATGAGCAGTTCTTC.

The chain joins TRBV9 to TRBJ1-1; unclear D gene. Germline values: CDR1 SGDLS, CDR2 YYNGEE. The CDR3 consists of 12 residues. With 4 bases removed from V and 12 bases from J, the gap between germline ends came to 16 bases. The CDR3 reads CASSRMETRPFF. CDR3 coding DNA: TGTGCCAGCAGCAGAATGGAAACGAGGCCTTTCTTT.

As DNA, the CDR3 is TGTGCCAGCTCACCGGGACTAGCCGACACAGATACGCAGTATTTT. Residues: CASSPGLADTDTQYF. This chain connects TRBV18 to TRBJ2-3, with 9 bases that match TRBD2. The germline CDR1 and CDR2 sequences are KGHSH and LQKENI. The CDR3 spans 15 residues. Losses at the gene ends were 3 bases for V and 2 bases for J; bases not matched to a gene: 3.

This clone was seen many times. The rearrangement joins TRBV27 to TRBJ2-5; 8 nucleotides match TRBD1. The germline gives CDR1 MNHEY, CDR2 SMNVEV (reference sequence). The CDR3 runs 14 residues. V gave up 8 bases and J gave up 4 bases; unmatched junction bases: 9. The CDR3 DNA reads TGTGCCAGCCAGACCGGGACAGGAGGAGAGACCCAGTACTTC. Residues: CASQTGTGGETQYF.